This TCR beta chain came from a study of blood T cell repertoires in COVID-19. Across the study: Sample material is recorded as cDNA or gDNA derived from T cells, B-cell-depleted T cells, or PBMCs.

In its sample, this clone was seen a few times. In the original analysis: Nucleated cell counts were estimated from reference gene primer amplification. Some clones are missing from TCRdb's copy, which holds only in-frame ones; the method was immunoSEQ multiplex PCR. The V and J calls and clone size are taken from that table; D and trimming were inferred from the DNA. The table includes approximately 63,000 clones, approximately 80% detected once. CDR3 length: 12 residues. V lost 0 bases and J 10 bases, leaving 7 bases between the germline ends. Germline V CDR1 and CDR2: WNHNN, SYGVQD (reference sequence).

The rearrangement links TRBV10-1 to TRBJ2-1; no clear D gene. Sample: peripheral blood. The clonotype was recovered from a woman aged 80 or over with acute or convalescent COVID-19. The CDR3 sequence: CASSESIGEQFF. The DNA of the CDR3 is TGCGCCAGCAGTGAGTCTATCGGGGAGCAGTTCTTC.